Following are 21 T cell receptor beta chains from one sample sequenced in a study of CD8+CD57+ T cells in acquired aplastic anemia. Genomic DNA, serving as template, underwent TCR beta VDJ and CDR3 profiling. One entry per CDR3 protein, called by TCRdb with MiXCR from the reads. The sample records 400,000 to 450,000 distinct CDR3 sequences, 65% to 80% being singletons. The sequencing input was sorted CD4+, CD8+, or CD8+CD57+ T cells (not recorded which) from PBMCs. Every receptor here comes from a human donor in good health, serving as a control.

About this clonotype itself: Relative to the germline gene, one junction end is altered; a read error may explain this. The J gene is TRBJ1-6, the V gene TRBV7-2; D may be TRBD1 (6 bases). Germline CDR1 reads SGHTA; CDR2 reads FQGNSA. The CDR3 runs to 14 residues. The CDR3 DNA is TGTGCCAGCAGCTTACTAGGCGGGGGGGCAGTAGATACCTTT. It specifies CASSLLGGGAVDTF.

The chain joins TRBV7-2 to TRBJ2-3; D possibly uses TRBD1 or TRBD2 (6 bases each). Germline lookup yields CDR1 SGHTA and CDR2 FQGNSA. Trimming took 3 bases from V and 8 from J, leaving 24 bases between them. CDR3 length: 17 residues. The CDR3 nucleotides are TGTGCCAGCAGCTTTACCGGGGGCTACCCAAATACCGTTACGCAGTATTTT. Amino acid sequence: CASSFTGGYPNTVTQYF.

As regards this clonotype: One end of the junction does not line up with germline, which may come from a read error. The rearrangement links TRBV7-9 to TRBJ1-1, with 7 bases fitting TRBD1. The CDR3 has 14 amino acids. Germline V gene lookup returns CDR1 SEHNR and CDR2 FQNEAQ (reference sequence). CDR3 nucleotides: TGTGCCAGCTTCCAGACAGGGACCCAAGCTGAAGCTTTATTT. Its translation is CASFQTGTQAEALF. The entire variable domain, with the rest obtained from reference TRBV7-9 and TRBJ1-1, is as follows: DTGVSQNPRHKITKRGQNVTFRCDPISEHNRLYWYRQTLGQGPEFLTYFQNEAQLEKSRLLSDRFSAERPKGSFSTLEIQRTEQGDSAMYLCASFQTGTQAEALFGQGTRLTVV.

Concerning this clonotype: The junction and the germline gene differ at one end; a read error may be behind it. This chain links TRBV5-1 with TRBJ2-7; D remains ambiguous. The CDR3 runs to 13 residues. Germline CDR1 is SGHRS and CDR2 is YFSETQ. In DNA, the CDR3 is TGTGCCAGCAGCTCCTCAGGCACCAATGCCCAGTACTTC. This translates into CASSSSGTNAQYF.

Here the CDR3 DNA reads TGCAGTGCCAACGGGACTCACAGGGACCCTAATGAAAAACTGTTTTTT. Translation gives CSANGTHRDPNEKLFF. The chain is built from TRBV20-1 and TRBJ1-4; tentatively, D is TRBD1 (6 bases). Germline V gives CDR1 DFQATT, CDR2 SNEGSKA (reference sequence). CDR3 length equals 16 residues. The germline V and J ends were trimmed by 6 bases and 3 bases, with 20 bases remaining between them.

This clonotype appeared many times. The rearrangement joins TRBV9 to TRBJ2-1; the match to TRBD2 covers 7 bases. The CDR3 spans 15 residues. The V gene's germline CDR1 is SGDLS and CDR2 YYNGEE. Trimming took 4 bases from V and 7 from J; bases not matched to a gene: 11. The CDR3 sequence is CASSIEPGGLNEQFF. CDR3 sequence (DNA): TGTGCCAGCAGCATCGAACCGGGGGGATTGAATGAGCAGTTCTTC.

Notes on this clonotype: The final CDR3 position lacks the conserved phenylalanine or tryptophan, pointing to a likely read error. Because the CDR3's place on the DNA is in doubt, the DNA is left out and the CDR3 is given as listed by TCRdb. This chain links TRBV7-2 with TRBJ1-1; no check of the table's D call, TRBD1, against the DNA was made. The CDR3 is made up of 13 amino acids, end residues included. In germline, CDR1 is SGHTA, CDR2 FQGNSA. The CDR3: CASSQGPSSGNTI.

The rearrangement links TRBV5-5 to TRBJ2-1, with a weak D call TRBD1 (5 bases). The V gene lost 2 bases and the J gene lost 3 bases, with 12 bases spanning the gap. Germline-derived CDR1 and CDR2 are SGHKS and YYEKEE (reference sequence). This CDR3 spans 15 amino acids. DNA of the CDR3: TGTGCCAGCAGCTTCTGGACAACTGGCTACAATGAGCAGTTCTTC. Amino acids: CASSFWTTGYNEQFF.

Concerning this clonotype: Without the conserved terminal phenylalanine or tryptophan, this CDR3 likely stems from a read error. It is unclear where the CDR3 begins or ends on the DNA, so no DNA is shown, and the CDR3 is as TCRdb lists it. The chain couples TRBV7-3 to TRBJ2-7; the table's D call TRBD2 went unverified against the DNA. Looked up from germline, CDR1 is SGHTA and CDR2 is FQGTGA. The length of the CDR3 is 13 amino acids, counting both ends. CDR3 sequence reads: CATSREALCEQNY.

This clonotype has just a few counts. The chain couples TRBV6-2 or TRBV6-3 to TRBJ2-1; the match to TRBD2 covers 11 bases. Germline V CDR1 and CDR2: MNHEY, SVGEGT. V lost 4 bases, J lost 0 bases, and 5 bases stayed unmatched. This CDR3 has 17 residues. The CDR3 nucleotides are TGTGCCAGCAGTTTAGCGGGGGGGCCCAACTCCTACAATGAGCAGTTCTTC. Its protein product is CASSLAGGPNSYNEQFF.

This clonotype was recorded only once. A junction boundary mismatches the germline segment, possibly from a read error. DNA of the CDR3: TGTGCCAGCACCCCGGGACAGGGGGCGCCGGATACGCAGTATTTT. Encoded protein: CASTPGQGAPDTQYF. This sequence joins TRBV10-2 and TRBJ2-3, with TRBD1 matching 12 bases. The germline CDR1 and CDR2 sequences are WSHSY and SAAADI. CDR3 size: 15 residues.

This clonotype was picked up one time. At one end, the junction sequence differs from germline, possibly due to a read error. The chain recombines TRBV2 with TRBJ1-1; D call uncertain. The CDR3 loop spans 16 amino acids. Germline CDR1 reads SNHLY; CDR2 reads FYNNEI. The chain's CDR3 is CASSFSSGVGNTEASF. CDR3 nucleotides: TGTGCCAGCAGTTTTTCCTCAGGCGTAGGGAACACTGAAGCTTCCTTT. The full variable domain, rest sourced from reference TRBV2 and TRBJ1-1, is EPEVTQTPSHQVTQMGQEVILRCVPISNHLYFYWYRQILGQKVEFLVSFYNNEISEKSEIFDDQFSVERPDGSNFTLKIRSTKLEDSAMYFCASSFSSGVGNTEASFGQGTRLTVV.

This chain connects TRBV10-3 to TRBJ1-5; D may be TRBD1 (5 bases). This CDR3 spans 14 amino acids. Per the germline V gene, CDR1 is ENHRY and CDR2 is SYGVKD. Trimming cost V 4 bases and J 4 bases, with 11 bases left between them. CDR3 DNA sequence: TGTGCCATCAGTGGGGGGTCGCTAAATCAGCCCCAGCATTTT. Translation: CAISGGSLNQPQHF.

This clonotype appeared many times. This rearrangement joins TRBV20-1 to TRBJ2-1; D uncertain. CDR1 is DFQATT, CDR2 SNEGSKA, per germline (reference sequence). The CDR3 has 12 residues. The V and J ends lost 4 bases and 2 bases respectively, with 6 bases between them. CDR3 bases: TGCAGTGCTAATAAACCCTACAATGAGCAGTTCTTC. Translated: CSANKPYNEQFF.

V is TRBV13 and J is TRBJ2-7; 10 bases agree with TRBD1. The CDR3 consists of 17 residues. The V and J ends lost 2 bases and 0 bases, in that order; junction bases with no gene match: 7. The germline V gene encodes CDR1 PRHDT and CDR2 FYEKMQ (reference sequence). The CDR3 nucleotides are TGTGCCAGCAGCTTAATGGGACAGGGGAGGCCCTCCTACGAGCAGTACTTC. Translating it yields CASSLMGQGRPSYEQYF.

With regard to this clonotype: Since the CDR3 does not end with the conserved phenylalanine or tryptophan, this likely comes from a read error. The DNA is left out, because the CDR3 cannot be placed on it with certainty; the CDR3 is given as TCRdb lists it. CDR3 protein: CASSSGGGRIAKL. V gene TRBV7-8 combines with J gene TRBJ1-1; the D call TRBD1 from the table was never checked on the DNA. Ends included, the CDR3 has 13 residues. Looked up from germline, CDR1 is SGHVS and CDR2 is FQNEAQ.

The chain uses TRBV25-1 and TRBJ1-1, with D tentatively TRBD1 (5 bases). The CDR3 is 12 residues long. Between the trimmed V and J ends, which lost 6 bases and 12 bases, there was a span of 17 bases. Per the germline V gene, CDR1 is MGHDK and CDR2 is SYGVNS. The CDR3 region has the DNA TGTGCCAGCAGCGAAGGGGATTATGTGACTTTCTTT. Encoded protein: CASSEGDYVTFF.

The rearrangement joins TRBV3-1 to TRBJ1-2; D not certain. CDR1 and CDR2 (germline): LGHDT, YNNKEL (reference sequence). CDR3 length: 15 amino acids. V lost 5 bases to trimming and J lost 7 bases, with 20 bases between them. CDR3 nucleotides: TGTGCCAGCAGCTTCTCCCCGGGAGGTTTCTTTGGCTACACCTTC. Translating it yields CASSFSPGGFFGYTF.

This clonotype has a handful of counts. The chain links TRBV4-1 to TRBJ2-3, with 8 bases fitting TRBD2. V was clipped by 4 bases and J by 4 bases; unmatched bases: 7. The CDR3 extends over 15 amino acids. Germline V gene data show CDR1 as MGHRA and CDR2 as YSYEKL. CDR3 nucleotides: TGCGCCAGCAGCCCAGACGGGGGGGCCCCAGATACGCAGTATTTT. Protein sequence: CASSPDGGAPDTQYF.

This clonotype was seen many times. The chain employs TRBV6-6 and TRBJ1-3; no firm D call. The V gene lost 0 bases and the J gene lost 0 bases, with 6 bases spanning the gap. Germline V gene sequence: CDR1 MNHNY, CDR2 SVGAGI (reference sequence). This CDR3 has 15 residues. CDR3 protein: CASSYSFSSGNTIYF. The CDR3 coding sequence is TGTGCCAGCAGTTACTCGTTCAGCTCTGGAAACACCATATATTTT.

The chain has TRBV7-8 and TRBJ1-1; no firm D call. This CDR3 is 15 amino acids long. With 3 bases removed from V and 5 bases from J, the gap between germline ends came to 16 bases. Looked up from germline, CDR1 is SGHVS and CDR2 is FQNEAQ. Written as DNA, the CDR3 is TGTGCCAGCAGCTTGACCGGGTACCTTGGGACTGAAGCTTTCTTT. Its protein is CASSLTGYLGTEAFF.